Described below is a single T cell receptor beta chain sequence and its context. What it binds is not known. This CDR3 spans 13 amino acids. These data originate in a study of beta chain features in type 1 diabetes. Findings of the study overall: The naive, central memory and Treg TCRB repertoires showed an apparent similarity that was greater among patients than among healthy donors. In these data, an HLA type influence on TCRB rearrangement remained unresolved.

The study reverse transcribed the entire isolated RNA, so it sequenced expressed TCRB transcripts. The method was immunoSEQ multiplex PCR; TCRdb's version includes in-frame clones alone and lacks a portion of them. The sample shows about 230,000 clones, around 10% of them seen only once. This TCR was sampled from a young woman in good health. The rearrangement uses TRBV21-1 and TRBJ2-7; the DNA was not used to check the table's D call, TRBD2. TRBV21-1 is noted as a pseudogene. Sequenced material: naive CD4+ T cells from blood. CDR3 in amino acids: CASSLGLVYEQYF. The DNA of the CDR3 is TGTGCCAGCAGTCTCGGACTAGTTTACGAGCAGTACTTC.